This TCR beta chain was retrieved from a study of neurological immune-mediated disorders (dated by TCRdb to about 2019). The study in broad terms: The study compared peripheral blood TCR-beta repertoires of HTLV-I-associated myelopathy (HAM/TSP) patients, multiple sclerosis patients and healthy controls using UMI-based sequencing. Longitudinal HAM/TSP and healthy donors had 3 time-points each (3-40 month intervals). The cohort comprised 68 subjects: 14 HAM/TSP patients, 35 or so multiple sclerosis patients and 20 healthy controls. The approximately 100 TCR-beta libraries included longitudinal samples, technical triplicates and paired sorted CD4+ and CD8+ T-cell subsets alongside PBMC samples.

Broader findings and caveats from the paper: No identical CDR3 amino acid sequences were found to be shared among expanded clones across subjects, suggesting that TCR-beta repertoires were private in all groups. TCR clonal expansion was highest in HAM/TSP patients and lowest in MS patients, with MS patients falling below even healthy controls.

In the paper's terms, the time point label means: longitudinal time-point 2. The healthy controls were volunteers from blood banks in Maryland, USA. For unsorted PBMC libraries, 2 million PBMCs were used after storage in RNAlater at -80 degrees C until RNA extraction. Peripheral blood was subjected to Ficoll-Hypaque density gradient centrifugation to isolate PBMCs, which were then cryopreserved in liquid nitrogen. cDNA was synthesized by template-switch 5'RACE using a primer carrying a 10-nucleotide random unique molecular identifier by which each TCR transcript was tagged. Over 160 million TCR-beta sequences, covering 15-18 subjects, were produced in each sequencing run. Total RNA was extracted with the RNeasy kit. Using the KAPA Real-time Library Amplification kit, TCR-beta VDJ regions were amplified with primers for the TCR constant region and the 5'RACE anchor. A first PCR added sample indexes and Illumina adaptors, after which a second PCR increased the library yield. After purification with Ampure beads, the TCR product of roughly 650 bp was size-selected on a 2% E-gel SizeSelection system. Before pooling, libraries had their quality checked on a Bioanalyzer, their concentration measured with Qubit, and their quantity determined with the Kapa Library Quantification kit. Libraries were sequenced paired-end 2 x 150 bp on an Illumina HiSeq 2500. To increase sequence diversity, roughly 25-31% phiX was spiked into each library pool. Per the authors' processing: The UMI-based MiGEC pipeline processed quality-filtered reads and removed over 75% of raw TCR sequences during error correction. VDJ genes were aligned to IMGT germline references, and clonotypes were defined by unique CDR3 amino acid sequence plus V-J genes. Clonal expansion, Shannon diversity and CDR3 relatedness (CalcPairwiseDistances, ClusterSamples) were evaluated with VDJtools, and phylogenetic trees were built with CLCbio workbench. Expanded clones were defined as having at least 8 unique UMIs, based on coefficient-of-variation modelling across technical triplicates. Through fastp at Q25 and MiXCR, TCRdb rebuilt clones from the public reads, retaining in-frame beta chains. Records with the same CDR3 protein are collapsed into one entry carrying the most frequent genes and DNA. The V and J calls and clone size are TCRdb's, not the authors'. A total of 55,000 to 65,000 distinct CDR3 sequences appear in this sample, 9.7% of them only once. The ten largest clones capture roughly an eighth of the sample.

This clonotype was seen many times. The clone's antigen remains unknown. The input lacks base qualities; no much larger clone sits a single base away. The CDR3 starts with the cysteine, ends with the phenylalanine, and has 14 residues. CDR3 DNA only is kept here, 42 bases in frame from base 1. The junction carries 4 bases between V and J, which are trimmed by 1 base and 0 bases respectively. Per the germline V gene (reference sequence), DFQATT is the CDR1 and SNEGSKA is the CDR2. Sequences were obtained from PBMCs. This sequence was found in a man aged 30-40 years in good health. The V and J segments used are TRBV20-1 and TRBJ1-6; confidence is insufficient to name the D gene. The sequenced DNA is TGCAGTGCTAGAGCGGGCTCCTATAATTCACCCCTCCACTTT. It is translated as CSARAGSYNSPLHF.